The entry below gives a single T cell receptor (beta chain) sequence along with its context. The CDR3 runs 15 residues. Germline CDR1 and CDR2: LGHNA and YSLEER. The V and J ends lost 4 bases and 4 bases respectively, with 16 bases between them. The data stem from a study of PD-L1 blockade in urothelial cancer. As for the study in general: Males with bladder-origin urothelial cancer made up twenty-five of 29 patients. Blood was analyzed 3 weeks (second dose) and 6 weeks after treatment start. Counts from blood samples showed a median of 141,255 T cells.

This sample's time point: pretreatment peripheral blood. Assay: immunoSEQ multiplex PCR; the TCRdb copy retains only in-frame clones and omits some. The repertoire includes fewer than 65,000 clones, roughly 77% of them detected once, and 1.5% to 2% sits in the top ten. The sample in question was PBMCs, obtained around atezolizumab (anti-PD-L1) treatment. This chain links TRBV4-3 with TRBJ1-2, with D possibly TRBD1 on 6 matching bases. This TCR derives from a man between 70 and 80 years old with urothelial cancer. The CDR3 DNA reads TGCGCCAGCAGCCGCGCGAGGACAGTGAGCTATGGCTACACCTTC. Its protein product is CASSRARTVSYGYTF.